This TCR beta chain was captured in a study of T cell responses to AZD1222 COVID-19 vaccine. Study results and limitations: Donor demographics were predominantly white British with a female majority; clonal diversity may be underestimated.

The J segment lost 7 bases and the V segment lost 8 bases, leaving 17 bases of the junction unmatched. Germline loops: CDR1 LNHDA, CDR2 SQIVND (reference sequence). The CDR3 totals 16 residues. The protocol was immunoSEQ multiplex PCR, while the TCRdb copy is restricted to in-frame clones and leaves out a portion. The sample holds 85,000 to 100,000 clones, more than 80% seen once. Only a few counts were recorded for this clone. Its antigen is still unknown. This clonotype was obtained from an adult in good health. The V and J genes are TRBV19 and TRBJ1-5; 7 bases are a match to TRBD1. The input for sequencing was peripheral blood, taken on day 0 of AZD1222 vaccination. CDR3 protein: CASYPTLGQVGQPQHF. CDR3 nucleotide sequence: TGTGCCAGTTACCCCACCTTAGGACAGGTTGGACAGCCCCAGCATTTT.